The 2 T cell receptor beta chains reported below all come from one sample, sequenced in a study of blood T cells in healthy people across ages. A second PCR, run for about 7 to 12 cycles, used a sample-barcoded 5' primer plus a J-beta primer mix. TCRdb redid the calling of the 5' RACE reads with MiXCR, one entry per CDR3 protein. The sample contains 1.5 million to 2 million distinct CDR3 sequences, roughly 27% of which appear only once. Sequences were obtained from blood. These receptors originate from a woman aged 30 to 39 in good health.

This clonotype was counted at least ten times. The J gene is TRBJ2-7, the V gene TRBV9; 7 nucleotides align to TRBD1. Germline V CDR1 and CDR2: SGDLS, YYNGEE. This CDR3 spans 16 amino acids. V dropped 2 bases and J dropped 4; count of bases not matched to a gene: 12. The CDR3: CASSVGGGQELYEQYF. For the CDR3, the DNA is TGTGCCAGCAGCGTCGGCGGAGGACAGGAGTTGTACGAGCAGTACTTC.

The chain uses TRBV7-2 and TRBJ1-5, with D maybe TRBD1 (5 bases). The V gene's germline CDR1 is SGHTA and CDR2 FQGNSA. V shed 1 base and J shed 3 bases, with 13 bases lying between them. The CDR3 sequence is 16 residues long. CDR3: CASSLGPGGNNQPQHF. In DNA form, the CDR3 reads TGTGCCAGCAGCTTAGGCCCCGGGGGTAACAATCAGCCCCAGCATTTT.